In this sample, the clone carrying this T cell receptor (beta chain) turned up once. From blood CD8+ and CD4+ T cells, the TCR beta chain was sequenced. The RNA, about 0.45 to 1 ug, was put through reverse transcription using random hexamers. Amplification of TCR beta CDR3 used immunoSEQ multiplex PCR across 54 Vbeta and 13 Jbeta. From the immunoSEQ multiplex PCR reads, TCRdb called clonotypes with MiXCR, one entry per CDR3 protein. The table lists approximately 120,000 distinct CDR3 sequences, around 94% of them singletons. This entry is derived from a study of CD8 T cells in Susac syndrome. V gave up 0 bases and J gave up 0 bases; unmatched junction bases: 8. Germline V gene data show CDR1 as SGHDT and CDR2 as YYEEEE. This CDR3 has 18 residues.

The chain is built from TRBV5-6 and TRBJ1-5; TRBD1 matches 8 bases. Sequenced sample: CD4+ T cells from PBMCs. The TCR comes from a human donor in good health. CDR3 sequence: CASSLAGTGTDSNQPQHF. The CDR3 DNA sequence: TGTGCCAGCAGCTTGGCCGGGACAGGAACTGATAGCAATCAGCCCCAGCATTTT. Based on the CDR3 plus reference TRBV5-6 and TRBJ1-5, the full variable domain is DAGVTQSPTHLIKTRGQQVTLRCSPKSGHDTVSWYQQALGQGPQFIFQYYEEEERQRGNFPDRFSGHQFPNYSSELNVNALLLGDSALYLCASSLAGTGTDSNQPQHFGDGTRLSIL.